The source of this T cell receptor (beta chain) is a study of blood T cell repertoires in COVID-19. On the study more broadly: COVID-19 samples collected from the United States, Italy and Spain covered acute and convalescent phases.

CDR3 length: 16 amino acids. Germline V gene sequence: CDR1 MGHRA, CDR2 YSYEKL. The V end was cut by 4 bases, the J end by 0 bases, with 13 bases between. Study processing details: The assay estimated nucleated cells by amplifying reference gene primers. Produced via immunoSEQ multiplex PCR; TCRdb's table is partial and in-frame only. V and J calls and clone size are as listed in that table; D and trimming were resolved from the DNA. The profile covers 78,000 or so clones, with roughly four fifths appearing a single time and approximately 9.1% taken by the ten largest. This TCR was sampled from a human donor in a cohort sampled during active COVID-19. The gene calls are TRBV4-1 and TRBJ2-1; D ambiguous. The sample consisted of peripheral blood. The CDR3 nucleotides read TGCGCCAGCAGCCCCCTATATAGTACCTCCTACAATGAGCAGTTCTTC. It is translated as CASSPLYSTSYNEQFF.